The 21 T cell receptor beta chains reported below all come from one sample, sequenced in a study of blood T cell repertoires in COVID-19. Some clones are missing from TCRdb's copy, which holds only in-frame ones; the method was immunoSEQ multiplex PCR. The table lists tens of thousands of clones, roughly 90% of them singletons. The sequencing sample was made of peripheral blood. These receptors were taken from a human donor with active COVID-19. The donor label of this sample is uncertain.

This clone has only one observation. V usage is TRBV6-2 or TRBV6-3 and J usage is TRBJ2-1; 12 bases line up with TRBD2. The CDR3 runs 18 residues. V dropped 0 bases and J dropped 7; count of bases not matched to a gene: 10. The germline gives CDR1 MNHEY, CDR2 SVGEGT. CDR3 bases: TGTGCCAGCAGTTACTCGACAACCCTGACTAGCGGGAGAAATGAGCAGTTCTTC. It codes for CASSYSTTLTSGRNEQFF.

The chain couples TRBV19 to TRBJ1-5, with D maybe TRBD1 (6 bases). From germline, CDR1 is LNHDA and CDR2 SQIVND (reference sequence). Trimming removed 4 bases at V and 0 bases at J, with 10 bases between. The CDR3 spans 15 residues. The CDR3 sequence: CASSTRTASNQPQHF. The DNA for the CDR3 is TGTGCCAGTAGTACTCGGACAGCTAGCAATCAGCCCCAGCATTTT.

This chain connects TRBV5-4 to TRBJ1-2; 8 positions match TRBD1. Per the germline V gene, CDR1 is SGHNT and CDR2 is YYREEE (reference sequence). V lost 2 bases, J lost 3 bases, and 3 bases stayed unmatched. This CDR3 comprises 14 residues. In nucleotides, the CDR3 is TGTGCCAGCAGCTTTGGGACAGGTGACTATGGCTACACCTTC. This translates into CASSFGTGDYGYTF.

The chain joins TRBV7-2 to TRBJ2-7; D remains unclear. V lost 5 bases and J 3 bases, leaving 14 bases between the germline ends. Germline values: CDR1 SGHTA, CDR2 FQGNSA. The CDR3 has 14 amino acids. CDR3 coding DNA: TGTGCCAGCAGCCCCGAGATTGGTGGCTACGAGCAGTACTTC. Translating gives CASSPEIGGYEQYF.

V usage is TRBV6-2 or TRBV6-3 and J usage is TRBJ2-7; 7 bases match TRBD1. The trim removed 2 bases at V and 3 bases at J, leaving 4 bases unmatched. Germline V lookup: CDR1 MNHEY, CDR2 SVGEGT. There are 14 residues in the CDR3. CDR3 in amino acids: CASSYDRANYEQYV. In DNA, the CDR3 is TGTGCCAGCAGTTACGACAGGGCGAACTACGAGCAGTACGTC.

The rearrangement links TRBV19 to TRBJ2-7; 11 nucleotides line up with TRBD2. Germline assignment: CDR1 LNHDA and CDR2 SQIVND (reference sequence). V gave up 6 bases and J gave up 7 bases; unmatched junction bases: 11. The CDR3 spans 15 residues. In nucleotides, the CDR3 is TGTGCCAGTAGCGGGACTAGCGGACCGCTGGGGGAGCAGTACTTC. Translation: CASSGTSGPLGEQYF. The whole variable domain, filled in from reference TRBV19 and TRBJ2-7, reads DGGITQSPKYLFRKEGQNVTLSCEQNLNHDAMYWYRQDPGQGLRLIYYSQIVNDFQKGDIAEGYSVSREKKESFPLTVTSAQKNPTAFYLCASSGTSGPLGEQYFGPGTRLTVT.

The chain links TRBV3-1 (or the pseudogene TRBV3-2) to TRBJ2-7, with 12 bases fitting TRBD1. Germline CDR1 LGHDT, CDR2 YNNKEL (reference sequence). The CDR3 spans 13 residues. Unmatched junction bases numbered 7, after V lost 4 bases and J lost 12 bases. CDR3 in DNA: TGTGCCAGCAGCCGTCCCGGGACAGGGGGCCTGTACGTC. This gives the protein CASSRPGTGGLYV.

A single count supports this clone. The chain is built from TRBV11-2 and TRBJ1-2; D perhaps matches TRBD1 (6 bases). Trimming removed 1 base from V and 3 bases from J, with 18 bases in between. Germline V gene lookup returns CDR1 SGHAT and CDR2 FQNNGV. The length of the CDR3 is 17 residues. CDR3 bases: TGTGCCAGCAGCTTAGGGAGAGGGAACCCAGGGGACTATGGCTACACCTTC. This sequence encodes CASSLGRGNPGDYGYTF. The complete variable domain, with remaining parts taken from reference TRBV11-2 and TRBJ1-2, reads EAGVAQSPRYKIIEKRQSVAFWCNPISGHATLYWYQQILGQGPKLLIQFQNNGVVDDSQLPKDRFSAERLKGVDSTLKIQPAKLEDSAVYLCASSLGRGNPGDYGYTFGSGTRLTVV.

This clone was seen just once. The rearrangement links TRBV3-1 (or the pseudogene TRBV3-2) to TRBJ2-5, with a weak D call TRBD1 (6 bases). V was clipped by 4 bases and J by 1 base, with 13 bases between them. Germline CDR1 LGHDT, CDR2 YNNKEL (reference sequence). The CDR3 is 15 amino acids. The CDR3 bases are TGTGCCAGCAGCCGGGGGCCGGGGACCCAAGAGACCCAGTACTTC. Amino acids: CASSRGPGTQETQYF.

V gene TRBV27 combines with J gene TRBJ2-2; TRBD2 agrees at 8 bases. The CDR3 is 14 amino acids. V lost 8 bases and J lost 4; bases outside the gene matches: 6. From germline, CDR1 is MNHEY and CDR2 SMNVEV (reference sequence). CDR3 amino acids: CASHREGRTGELFF. The CDR3 DNA follows: TGTGCCAGCCACCGGGAGGGCCGCACCGGGGAGCTGTTTTTT.

The chain joins TRBV15 to TRBJ1-4, with a weak D call TRBD1 (6 bases). The germline V and J ends were trimmed by 4 bases and 7 bases, with 13 bases remaining between them. This CDR3 contains 14 residues. CDR1 and CDR2 from the germline V gene are LNHNV and YYDKDF (reference sequence). The CDR3 here is CATSTAGVREKLFF. CDR3 coding DNA: TGTGCCACCAGCACCGCAGGGGTTCGTGAAAAACTGTTTTTT.

V usage is TRBV5-1 and J usage is TRBJ2-1; D not resolved. Germline CDR1 is SGHRS and CDR2 is YFSETQ. CDR3 length equals 11 residues. V gave up 6 bases and J gave up 4 bases, with 5 bases separating them. The CDR3: CASISYNEQFF. The CDR3 DNA sequence: TGCGCCAGCATTTCTTACAATGAGCAGTTCTTC.

J is TRBJ2-1 and V is TRBV5-5, with 8 nucleotides matching TRBD2. CDR1 SGHKS and CDR2 YYEKEE come from the germline V gene (reference sequence). The trim removed 3 bases at V and 0 bases at J, leaving 5 bases unmatched. The CDR3 is 16 amino acids. CDR3 DNA sequence: TGTGCCAGCAGCTGGGTAGCGGGACCCTCCTACAATGAGCAGTTCTTC. As protein: CASSWVAGPSYNEQFF.

The chain has TRBV7-3 and TRBJ2-3, with TRBD1 matching 8 bases. The germline V gene has CDR1 SGHTA and CDR2 FQGTGA. Trimming at V came to 2 bases and at J to 0 bases, leaving 1 base not matched to a gene. This CDR3 comprises 15 residues. The CDR3 DNA is TGTGCCAGCAGCTTACAGGGGGCAAGCACAGATACGCAGTATTTT. Its translation: CASSLQGASTDTQYF. Combining the CDR3 with reference TRBV7-3 and TRBJ2-3 gives the whole variable domain GAGVSQTPSNKVTEKGKYVELRCDPISGHTALYWYRQSLGQGPEFLIYFQGTGAADDSGLPNDRFFAVRPEGSVSTLKIQRTERGDSAVYLCASSLQGASTDTQYFGPGTRLTVL.

The CDR3 DNA is TGTGCCAGCAGTTCACAGGGGGCAGGGTTGGGAACTGAAGCTTTCTTT. It encodes CASSSQGAGLGTEAFF. This chain joins TRBV27 and TRBJ1-1, with 9 bases matching TRBD1. Losses at the gene ends were 4 bases for V and 5 bases for J; bases not matched to a gene: 11. Germline values: CDR1 MNHEY, CDR2 SMNVEV (reference sequence). The length of the CDR3 is 16 residues.

The chain has TRBV2 and TRBJ1-5; the match to TRBD1 covers 9 bases. The V gene's germline CDR1 is SNHLY and CDR2 FYNNEI. This CDR3 has 15 residues. Germline trimming cut 5 bases from V and 1 base from J; bases unmatched to any gene: 3. This CDR3 reads CASSRQGVSNQPQHF. In nucleotides, the CDR3 is TGTGCCAGCAGTCGACAGGGGGTGAGCAATCAGCCCCAGCATTTT.

The CDR3 bases are TGTGCCAGCTCACCACCGAACGGACAGGGTAACAATGAGCAGTTCTTC. It encodes CASSPPNGQGNNEQFF. The gene calls are TRBV18 and TRBJ2-1, with 8 positions matching TRBD1. The germline V gene has CDR1 KGHSH and CDR2 LQKENI. The junction had 6 bases not matched to a gene; V was cut back by 0 bases and J by 5 bases. CDR3 length: 16 amino acids.

The chain employs TRBV10-3 and TRBJ2-7; D might be TRBD1 (6 bases). Germline CDR1 and CDR2: ENHRY and SYGVKD. V lost 3 bases to trimming and J lost 5 bases, with 11 bases between them. The CDR3 consists of 13 residues. The CDR3 nucleotides read TGTGCCATCAGTGACAGGGGCACAAACGAGCAGTACGTC. Translated: CAISDRGTNEQYV.

The chain employs TRBV29-1 and TRBJ2-7; 7 nucleotides align to TRBD1. J was trimmed by 1 base and V by 6 bases; bases with no gene match: 9. CDR3 length: 14 amino acids. CDR1 is SQVTM and CDR2 is ANQGSEA in the germline V gene. CDR3 bases: TGCAGCGTGGACCCAGGGGGAGAGTCCTACGAGCAGTACTTC. It translates to CSVDPGGESYEQYF.

This chain joins TRBV5-1 and TRBJ1-1, with TRBD1 identical over 7 bases. Germline V gene lookup returns CDR1 SGHRS and CDR2 YFSETQ. This CDR3 comprises 13 residues. The V segment lost 5 bases and the J segment 6 bases; nucleotides outside the gene matches: 7. CDR3 amino acids: CASRSDRDSEAFF. The CDR3 bases are TGCGCCAGCAGGTCTGACAGGGATTCTGAAGCTTTCTTT.

This rearrangement joins TRBV5-1 to TRBJ2-1; 7 bases are shared with TRBD2. CDR3 size: 15 residues. In germline, CDR1 is SGHRS, CDR2 YFSETQ. The ends lost 5 bases at V and 2 bases at J; junction bases unmatched: 7. CDR3 nucleotide sequence: TGCGCCAGCAGTGGGGGGGATGCCCCCTACAATGAGCAGTTCTTC. Its translation is CASSGGDAPYNEQFF.